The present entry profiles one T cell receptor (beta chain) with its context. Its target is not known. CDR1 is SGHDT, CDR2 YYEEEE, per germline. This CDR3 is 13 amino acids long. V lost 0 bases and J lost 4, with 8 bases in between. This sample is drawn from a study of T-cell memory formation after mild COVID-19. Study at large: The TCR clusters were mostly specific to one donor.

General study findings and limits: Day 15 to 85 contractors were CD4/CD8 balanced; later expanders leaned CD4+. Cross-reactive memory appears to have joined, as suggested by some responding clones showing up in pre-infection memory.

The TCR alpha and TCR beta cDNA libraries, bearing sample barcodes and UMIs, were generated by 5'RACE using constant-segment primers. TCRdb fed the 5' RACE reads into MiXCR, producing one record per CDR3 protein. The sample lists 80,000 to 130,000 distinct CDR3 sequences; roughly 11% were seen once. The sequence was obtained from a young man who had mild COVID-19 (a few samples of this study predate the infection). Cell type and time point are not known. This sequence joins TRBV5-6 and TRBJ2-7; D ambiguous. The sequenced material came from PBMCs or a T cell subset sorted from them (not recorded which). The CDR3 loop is CASSLAGPYEQYF. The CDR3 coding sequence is TGTGCCAGCAGCTTGGCCGGACCTTACGAGCAGTACTTC.